This T cell receptor (beta chain) stems from a study of blood T cell repertoires in COVID-19. Overall study context: COVID-19 samples from acute and convalescent phases originated in the United States, Italy and Spain. PBMCs, B-cell-depleted T cells, or T cells were the source of the cDNA or gDNA that made up the material.

Original processing notes: Using reference gene primer amplification, nucleated cell counts were estimated. Assay: immunoSEQ multiplex PCR; the TCRdb copy retains only in-frame clones and omits some. The DNA gave D and trimming, while V, J and clone size come from that table. This table holds some 220,000 clones, approximately 90% found once. The CDR3 covers 17 residues. From germline, CDR1 is SGHAT and CDR2 FQNNGV. The V and J ends lost 0 bases and 3 bases, in that order; junction bases with no gene match: 6. Sequencing input: peripheral blood. The chain uses TRBV11-2 and TRBJ2-7, with 12 bases aligning to TRBD2. The TCR sequence derives from a woman between 18 and 30 years old who had recovered from COVID-19. This CDR3 is CASSLDLALAGGYEQYF. The CDR3, as DNA: TGTGCCAGCAGCTTAGATCTAGCACTAGCGGGGGGCTACGAGCAGTACTTC.